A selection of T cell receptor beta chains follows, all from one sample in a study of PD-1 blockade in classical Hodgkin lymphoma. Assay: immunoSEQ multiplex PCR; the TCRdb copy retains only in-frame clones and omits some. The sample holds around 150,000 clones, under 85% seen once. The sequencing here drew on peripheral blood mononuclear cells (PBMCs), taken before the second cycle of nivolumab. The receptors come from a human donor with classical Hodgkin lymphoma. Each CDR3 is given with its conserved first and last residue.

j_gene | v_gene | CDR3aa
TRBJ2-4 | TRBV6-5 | CASSYLPVGAKNIQYF
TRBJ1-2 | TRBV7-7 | CASSLGATNYGYTF
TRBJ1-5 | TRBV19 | CASSPVPYQPQHF
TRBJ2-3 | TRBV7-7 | CASSKTLSGGDTQYF
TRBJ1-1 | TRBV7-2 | CASSYTGTFNTEAFF
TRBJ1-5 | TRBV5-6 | CASSSGTGGSQPQHF
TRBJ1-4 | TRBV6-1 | CASSEDGRGREKLFF
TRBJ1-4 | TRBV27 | CASSHRGFNEKLFF
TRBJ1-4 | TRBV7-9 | CASSPRTGGEKLFF
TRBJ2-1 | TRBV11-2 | CASSLALVKNEQFF
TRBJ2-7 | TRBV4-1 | CASSQVIGGGGREQYF
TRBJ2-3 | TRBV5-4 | CASSWWDSTDTQYF
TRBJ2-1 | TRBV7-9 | CASSFGYRGNEQFF
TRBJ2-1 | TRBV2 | CASSEVAGGPYNEQFF
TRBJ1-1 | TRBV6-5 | CASSALTGDTEAFF
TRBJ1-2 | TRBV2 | CASSGTATGSYGYTF
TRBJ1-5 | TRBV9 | CASSVGRGSNQPQHF
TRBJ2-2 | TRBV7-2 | CASSPLTITRVGELFF
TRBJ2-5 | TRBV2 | CASSVGAGGPGEQYF
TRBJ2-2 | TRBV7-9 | CASSSQGFPGANTGELFF
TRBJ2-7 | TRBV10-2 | CASSAPYLAGGNYEQYF
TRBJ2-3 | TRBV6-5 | CASSYAWGSGTDTQYF
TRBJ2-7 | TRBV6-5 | CASRQGQGPYYEQYF
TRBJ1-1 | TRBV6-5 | CASSHPGNWNTEAFF
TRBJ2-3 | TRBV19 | CASSIFHAGTLTTTQYF
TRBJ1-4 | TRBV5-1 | CASSLEPLNEKLFF
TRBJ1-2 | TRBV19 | CASSFRAQDDYGYTF
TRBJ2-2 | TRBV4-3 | CASSQDHRGPTGELFF
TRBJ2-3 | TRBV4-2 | CASSRGLALSDTQYF
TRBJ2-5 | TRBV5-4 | CASSLVPAGGETQYF
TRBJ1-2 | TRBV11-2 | CASSLISGDRETNYGYTF
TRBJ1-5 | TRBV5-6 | CASSKRGQVQPQHF
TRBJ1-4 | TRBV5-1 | CASSLDRDEKLFF
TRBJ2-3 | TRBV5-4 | CASSGGGFADTQYF
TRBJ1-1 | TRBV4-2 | CASTSDDNTEAFF
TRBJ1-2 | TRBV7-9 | CASSTTSGSVTNYGYTF